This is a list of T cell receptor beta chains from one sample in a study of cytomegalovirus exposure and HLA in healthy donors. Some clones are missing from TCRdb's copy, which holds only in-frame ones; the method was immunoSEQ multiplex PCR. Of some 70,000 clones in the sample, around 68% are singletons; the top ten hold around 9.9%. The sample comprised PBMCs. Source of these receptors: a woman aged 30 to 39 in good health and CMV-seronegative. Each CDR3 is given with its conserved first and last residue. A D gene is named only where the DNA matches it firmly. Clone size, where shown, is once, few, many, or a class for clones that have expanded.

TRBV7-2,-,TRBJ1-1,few,TGTGCCAGCAGCTCAGGGACACTGAACACTGAAGCTTTCTTT,CASSSGTLNTEAFF
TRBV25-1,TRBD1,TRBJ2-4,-,TGTGCCAGCAGTGCCCCCCGGACAGGATCGATTTCCGAAAACATTCAGTACTTC,CASSAPRTGSISENIQYF
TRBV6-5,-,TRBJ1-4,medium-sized,TGTGCCAGCTCCAAGGGGCCAAAACTGTTTTTT,CASSKGPKLFF
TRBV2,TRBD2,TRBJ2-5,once,TGTGCCAGCAGTGAATCTCCTAGCGGGGGTCGGGAGACCCAGTACTTC,CASSESPSGGRETQYF
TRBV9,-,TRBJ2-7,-,TGTGCCAGCAGCGTAGATGGAGAGTCCTACGAGCAGTACTTC,CASSVDGESYEQYF
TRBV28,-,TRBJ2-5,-,TGTGCCAGCAGCCAGCGGGTCCCAGAGACCCAGTACTTC,CASSQRVPETQYF
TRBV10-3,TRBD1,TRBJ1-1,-,TGTGCCATCAAAACAGGGGGAGATGAAGCTTTCTTT,CAIKTGGDEAFF
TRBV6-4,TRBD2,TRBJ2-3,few,TGTGCCAGCAGAGCCACTAGCGGGGGGGCGGATACGCAGTATTTT,CASRATSGGADTQYF
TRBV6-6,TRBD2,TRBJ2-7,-,TGTGCCAGCAGTAACCCTAGCGGGGGGGCTTTGTACGAGCAGTACTTC,CASSNPSGGALYEQYF
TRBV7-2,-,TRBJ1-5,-,TGTGCCGTAGGGGGGGATCGCAATCAGCCCCAGCATTTT,CAVGGDRNQPQHF
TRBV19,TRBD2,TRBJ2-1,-,TGTGCCAGTAGTATAGATCGGGCTGGCGGGGGACGCGGTGAGCAGTTCTTC,CASSIDRAGGGRGEQFF
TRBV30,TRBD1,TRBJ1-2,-,TGTGCCTGGAGTGCCGACAGGGGCTATGGCTACACCTTC,CAWSADRGYGYTF
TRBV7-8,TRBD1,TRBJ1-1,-,TGTGCCAGCAGCATCCGGGACAGGGGGTCGAACACTGAAGCTTTCTTT,CASSIRDRGSNTEAFF
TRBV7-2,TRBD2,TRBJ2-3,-,TGTGCCAGCAGCCTCCGGGGGGGTAGCACAGATACGCAGTATTTT,CASSLRGGSTDTQYF
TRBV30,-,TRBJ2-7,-,TGTGCCTGGAGTATTACAGGGTTCTACGAGCAGTACTTC,CAWSITGFYEQYF
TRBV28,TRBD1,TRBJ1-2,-,TGTGCCAGCAGTTCCGACAGGGATTATGGCTACACCTTC,CASSSDRDYGYTF